This TCR beta chain was observed in a study of CD8 T cells in Susac syndrome. In germline, CDR1 is SNHLY, CDR2 FYNNEI. The V segment lost 1 base and the J segment 2 bases; nucleotides outside the gene matches: 2. This CDR3 region has 15 residues. The CD8+ and CD4+ T cells were isolated magnetically using a negative isolation approach, whereas the TEMRA cells were enriched by FACS. It was with random hexamers that about 0.45 to 1 ug RNA was reverse transcribed. MiXCR was run by TCRdb on the immunoSEQ multiplex PCR reads, yielding one entry per CDR3 protein. The repertoire holds roughly 50,000 distinct CDR3 sequences, with 93% as singletons.

The gene calls are TRBV2 and TRBJ1-3; 7 positions agree with TRBD1. The sample comprised CD8+ T cells from PBMCs. The receptor's source is a human donor in good health. The CDR3 DNA reads TGTGCCAGCAGTGAAGGGACAGGTACTGGAAACACCATATATTTT. Protein product: CASSEGTGTGNTIYF.